The 29 T cell receptor beta chains reported below all come from one sample, sequenced in a study of CD8+CD57+ T cells in acquired aplastic anemia listed by TCRdb under 2018. The sequencer listed for this sample is Illumina HiSeq 2000. Profiling of TCR beta VDJ combinations and CDR3 sequences used genomic DNA as the template. Clones were called with MiXCR by TCRdb after fastp trimmed the public reads at Q25, and only in-frame beta chains were retained. Records with the same CDR3 protein are collapsed into one entry carrying the most frequent genes and DNA. This sample lists nearly 60,000 distinct CDR3 sequences; 57% were detected once. Around 17% of the sample rests with the top ten. Patients chosen for sequencing had shown expansion of CD8+CD57+ cells by flow cytometry. Sequences were obtained from sorted CD4+, CD8+, or CD8+CD57+ T cells (not recorded which) from PBMCs. These receptors were obtained from a human donor with aplastic anemia.

The V and J genes are TRBV10-1 and TRBJ2-5; 10 nucleotides agree with TRBD2. Germline CDR1 is WNHNN and CDR2 is SYGVQD (reference sequence). With V trimmed by 4 bases and J by 11 bases, 10 bases remained unmatched. The CDR3 contains 14 residues. The CDR3 nucleotides are TGCGCCAGCAGTGTTGGTCTAGCGGGAGATGCGCAGTACTTC. Residues: CASSVGLAGDAQYF.

The chain uses TRBV19 and TRBJ2-3, with 7 bases identical to TRBD1. Germline V gives CDR1 LNHDA, CDR2 SQIVND (reference sequence). Unmatched junction bases numbered 9, after V lost 5 bases and J lost 4 bases. The CDR3 has 15 amino acids. In DNA form, the CDR3 reads TGTGCCAGTAGTCGCGAAGGGGGCGGCCCAGATACGCAGTATTTT. Residues: CASSREGGGPDTQYF.

This clonotype was detected ten times or more. The rearrangement joins TRBV6-2 or TRBV6-3 to TRBJ1-2; D perhaps matches TRBD1 (6 bases). V was clipped by 2 bases and J by 4 bases, with 23 bases between them. The germline V gene encodes CDR1 MNHEY and CDR2 SVGEGT. This CDR3 has 18 residues. The CDR3 coding sequence is TGTGCCAGCAGTTACCTCGGGGAGGGGGGCGGCTCTGGCTATGGCTACACCTTC. It specifies CASSYLGEGGGSGYGYTF.

In regard to this clonotype: One end of the junction does not line up with germline, which may come from a read error. The rearrangement uses TRBV10-2 and TRBJ1-2; 10 bases map to TRBD1. Germline-derived CDR1 and CDR2 are WSHSY and SAAADI. CDR3 length equals 15 residues. The CDR3 reads CASSESGTGAYGHTF. CDR3 nucleotide sequence: TGCGCCAGCAGTGAGTCGGGGACAGGGGCCTATGGCCACACCTTC.

This clonotype occurred once. The J gene is TRBJ1-5, the V gene TRBV10-2, with a possible D match to TRBD1 (6 bases). The germline V gene has CDR1 WSHSY and CDR2 SAAADI. The length of the CDR3 is 16 residues. Trimming removed 7 bases from V and 2 bases from J, with 18 bases in between. The CDR3 DNA sequence: TGCGCCAGCACCCCGACAGGTGGTTTGGGCAATCAGCCCCAGCATTTT. This encodes CASTPTGGLGNQPQHF.

This clonotype has a count of ten or more. The chain combines TRBV7-9 with TRBJ2-3, with 9 bases that match TRBD1. The CDR3 runs 14 residues. The J segment lost 6 bases and the V segment lost 5 bases, leaving 6 bases of the junction unmatched. Germline assignment: CDR1 SEHNR and CDR2 FQNEAQ (reference sequence). The CDR3: CASSPDRGRDTQYF. CDR3 DNA: TGTGCCAGCAGCCCGGACAGGGGAAGGGATACGCAGTATTTT.

This clonotype was seen once. The chain has TRBV7-7 and TRBJ1-1; no clear D gene. Germline V gives CDR1 SSHAT, CDR2 FNYEAQ (reference sequence). CDR3 length: 13 residues. As DNA, the CDR3 is TGTGCTAGCTCTAGGGTGTTGAACACTGAAGCTTTCTTT. This encodes CASSRVLNTEAFF.

The J gene is TRBJ1-5, the V gene TRBV19, with a tentative D call TRBD1 (5 bases). V lost 10 bases and J 8 bases, leaving 15 bases between the germline ends. Germline loops: CDR1 LNHDA, CDR2 SQIVND (reference sequence). The CDR3 has 12 amino acids. In DNA, the CDR3 is TGTGCCACTGGGGCGGGTCGGGAGCCCCAGCATTTT. Its translation: CATGAGREPQHF. Combining the CDR3 with reference TRBV19 and TRBJ1-5 gives the whole variable domain DGGITQSPKYLFRKEGQNVTLSCEQNLNHDAMYWYRQDPGQGLRLIYYSQIVNDFQKGDIAEGYSVSREKKESFPLTVTSAQKNPTAFYLCATGAGREPQHFGDGTRLSIL.

V gene TRBV10-3 combines with J gene TRBJ2-7, with TRBD1 matching 9 bases. Unmatched junction bases numbered 8, after V lost 10 bases and J lost 4 bases. The germline CDR1 and CDR2 sequences are ENHRY and SYGVKD. CDR3 size: 13 residues. The CDR3 here is CATTGTGLYEQYV. Here the CDR3 DNA reads TGTGCCACGACCGGGACAGGGTTGTACGAGCAGTACGTC.

Concerning this clonotype: A much larger clonotype is one base distant, so this may be a read error. This chain links TRBV5-6 with TRBJ1-1; possible D gene TRBD1, 5 bases. Germline-derived CDR1 and CDR2 are SGHDT and YYEEEE. There are 14 residues in the CDR3. Trimming took 2 bases from V and 5 from J, leaving 13 bases between them. The CDR3 loop is CASSFGAMDTEAFF. CDR3 coding DNA: TGTGCCAGCAGCTTTGGGGCAATGGATACTGAAGCTTTCTTT. Based on the CDR3 plus reference TRBV5-6 and TRBJ1-1, the full variable domain is DAGVTQSPTHLIKTRGQQVTLRCSPKSGHDTVSWYQQALGQGPQFIFQYYEEEERQRGNFPDRFSGHQFPNYSSELNVNALLLGDSALYLCASSFGAMDTEAFFGQGTRLTVV.

The genes are TRBV7-9 and TRBJ1-6, with a tentative D call TRBD1 (5 bases). Germline V gene sequence: CDR1 SEHNR, CDR2 FQNEAQ (reference sequence). The V gene lost 5 bases and the J gene lost 3 bases, with 11 bases spanning the gap. There are 15 residues in the CDR3. CDR3 in DNA: TGTGCCAGCAGCCAAAAGACAGTCTATAATTCACCCCTCCACTTT. It yields the protein CASSQKTVYNSPLHF.

This clonotype was found many times. In DNA, the CDR3 is TGTGCCTGCGGCTGGGGACACACTGAAGCTTTCTTT. This translates into CACGWGHTEAFF. This chain uses TRBV12-3 or TRBV12-4 with TRBJ1-1; a weak D match, TRBD1 (5 bases). Trimming removed 11 bases at V and 3 bases at J, with 13 bases between. CDR3 length: 12 amino acids.

This clonotype showed up just a few times. The chain is built from TRBV6-6 and TRBJ1-1; 9 nucleotides line up with TRBD1. Trimming took 0 bases from V and 11 from J; bases not matched to a gene: 4. The CDR3 runs 13 residues. Looked up from germline, CDR1 is MNHNY and CDR2 is SVGAGI (reference sequence). CDR3 sequence reads: CASSYSNRGPAFF. The CDR3 DNA follows: TGTGCCAGCAGTTACTCGAACAGGGGGCCGGCTTTCTTT.

This clonotype was seen a single time. This may be a read error, as it is one base from a much larger clone. The chain couples TRBV19 to TRBJ2-3; TRBD2 agrees at 7 bases. CDR3 size: 19 residues. The germline gives CDR1 LNHDA, CDR2 SQIVND (reference sequence). In DNA, the CDR3 is TGTGCCAGTAGTCCCTCTCCTCTCTACGCGGGGGTTGCCACAGGTACGCAGTATTTT. It is translated as CASSPSPLYAGVATGTQYF.

This clonotype was recorded many times. The chain employs TRBV10-3 and TRBJ1-6; 7 nucleotides align to TRBD1. V trimming: 10 bases; J trimming: 7 bases; junction bases outside the gene matches: 16. Germline V gene sequence: CDR1 ENHRY, CDR2 SYGVKD. CDR3 length equals 16 residues. The CDR3 coding sequence is TGTGCCACCAGGGACGGCGCAGGGGGTGGAAATTCACCCCTCCACTTT. Translated, it gives CATRDGAGGGNSPLHF.

This chain connects TRBV25-1 to TRBJ2-1; 11 nucleotides agree with TRBD1. The CDR3 loop spans 19 amino acids. Unmatched junction bases numbered 17, after V lost 2 bases and J lost 8 bases. Germline CDR1 MGHDK, CDR2 SYGVNS. The CDR3 nucleotides read TGTGCCAGCAGTGAAGGGACAGGGGGGGGCCTAATCCGTACGGATGAGCAGTTCTTC. Encoded protein: CASSEGTGGGLIRTDEQFF.

This chain joins TRBV24-1 and TRBJ2-7; 12 bases match TRBD1. The CDR3 is 15 amino acids. The ends lost 3 bases at V and 7 bases at J; junction bases unmatched: 6. CDR1 is KGHDR, CDR2 SFDVKD, per germline. The chain's CDR3 is CATSDGRDRGQEQYF. The CDR3, as DNA: TGTGCCACCAGTGATGGCCGGGACAGGGGGCAAGAGCAGTACTTC.

This clonotype was found many times. The rearrangement links TRBV4-2 to TRBJ2-1; possibly TRBD1 or TRBD2 for D (6 bases each). Between the trimmed V and J ends, which lost 0 bases and 8 bases, there was a span of 8 bases. Germline CDR1 LGHNA, CDR2 YNFKEQ. CDR3 length equals 13 residues. This chain's CDR3 is CASSQERGHEQFF. In nucleotides, the CDR3 is TGTGCCAGCAGCCAAGAACGGGGGCATGAGCAGTTCTTC.

This clonotype came up many times. This chain uses TRBV12-3 or TRBV12-4 with TRBJ2-1, with 12 bases that match TRBD1. The CDR3 loop spans 15 amino acids. V shed 7 bases and J 7 bases; nucleotides not matched to a gene: 8. The CDR3 protein is CASNQPGQGANEQFF. The DNA of the CDR3 is TGTGCCAGCAACCAGCCGGGACAGGGGGCGAATGAGCAGTTCTTC.

The chain combines TRBV7-9 with TRBJ1-1, with a possible D match to TRBD1 (5 bases). CDR3 size: 12 residues. Germline-derived CDR1 and CDR2 are SEHNR and FQNEAQ (reference sequence). Trimming left V 10 bases short and J 1 base short, with 10 bases between. The CDR3 nucleotides are TGTGCCACGGACATGGGGAACACTGAAGCTTTCTTT. Amino acid sequence: CATDMGNTEAFF.

A remark on this clonotype: The junction differs from germline at one of its ends, possibly a read error. The chain uses TRBV10-3 and TRBJ1-2, with D hard to call. This CDR3 region has 13 residues. The germline V gene has CDR1 ENHRY and CDR2 SYGVKD. The CDR3 spells CAISVENTYGCTF. For the CDR3, the DNA is TGTGCCATCAGTGTTGAGAATACTTATGGCTGCACCTTC.

This clonotype has at least ten counts. The V call is TRBV5-1, the J call TRBJ1-2, with 9 bases identical to TRBD1. This CDR3 region has 15 residues. Germline V lookup: CDR1 SGHRS, CDR2 YFSETQ. After removal of 0 bases from V and 1 base from J, the junction contained 1 base not matched to a gene. The CDR3 loop reads CASSLEGQGNYGYTF. The DNA of the CDR3 is TGCGCCAGCAGCTTGGAGGGACAGGGTAACTATGGCTACACCTTC.

This clonotype was seen repeatedly, ten times or more. The chain joins TRBV15 to TRBJ2-2, with 7 bases that match TRBD1. This CDR3 spans 16 amino acids. Germline CDR1 LNHNV, CDR2 YYDKDF (reference sequence). V dropped 0 bases and J dropped 5; count of bases not matched to a gene: 6. The CDR3 loop reads CATSRDDRARTGELFF. DNA of the CDR3: TGTGCCACCAGCAGAGATGACAGGGCGAGAACCGGGGAGCTGTTTTTT.

The chain links TRBV29-1 to TRBJ2-1; 12 bases agree with TRBD2. Germline CDR1 SQVTM, CDR2 ANQGSEA. V shed 3 bases and J 0 bases; nucleotides not matched to a gene: 0. The CDR3 sequence is 15 residues long. CDR3 nucleotides: TGCAGCGTTGAGACTAGCGGGGGCTCCTACAATGAGCAGTTCTTC. It specifies CSVETSGGSYNEQFF.

This clonotype came up many times. The rearrangement uses TRBV2 and TRBJ2-3, with 8 bases aligning to TRBD2. J was trimmed by 0 bases and V by 5 bases; bases with no gene match: 4. The CDR3 length is 15 residues. The germline V gene has CDR1 SNHLY and CDR2 FYNNEI. The CDR3 DNA sequence: TGTGCCAGCAGTCTCCAGCGGGGGAGCACAGATACGCAGTATTTT. Amino acid sequence: CASSLQRGSTDTQYF.

This clonotype has at least ten counts. The chain has TRBV12-3 or TRBV12-4 and TRBJ1-2; 7 nucleotides match TRBD1. The V gene end was trimmed by 7 bases and the J gene end by 4 bases; junction bases not matched to a gene: 12. The CDR3 is made up of 15 amino acids. CDR3 sequence: CASTLAGQNIYGYTF. For the CDR3, the DNA is TGTGCCAGCACCTTGGCGGGACAGAACATCTATGGCTACACCTTC.

As for this clonotype: One base away lies a much larger clone, so this may be a sequencing read error. J is TRBJ2-5 and V is TRBV5-4; no clear D. V was cut by 3 bases and J by 4 bases, with 7 bases left in between. This CDR3 has 12 amino acids. CDR1 is SGHNT and CDR2 is YYREEE in the germline V gene (reference sequence). The CDR3 is CASSSQRETQYF. The CDR3 bases are TGTGCCAGCAGCTCTCAAAGAGAGACCCAGTACTTC. The whole variable domain, filled in from reference TRBV5-4 and TRBJ2-5, reads ETGVTQSPTHLIKTRGQQVTLRCSSQSGHNTVSWYQQALGQGPQFIFQYYREEENGRGNFPPRFSGLQFPNYSSELNVNALELDDSALYLCASSSQRETQYFGPGTRLLVL.

The chain uses TRBV20-1 and TRBJ1-6; possibly TRBD1 for D (6 bases). Germline V lookup: CDR1 DFQATT, CDR2 SNEGSKA (reference sequence). This CDR3 comprises 15 residues. With 1 base removed from V and 8 bases from J, the gap between germline ends came to 15 bases. The CDR3 spells CSARGEGTSHSPLHF. In nucleotides, the CDR3 is TGCAGTGCTAGAGGGGAGGGGACATCTCATTCACCCCTCCACTTT.

This rearrangement joins TRBV7-8 to TRBJ1-2; no definite D call. V dropped 2 bases and J dropped 4 bases, with 8 bases sitting between them. The length of the CDR3 is 13 residues. Germline values: CDR1 SGHVS, CDR2 FQNEAQ. CDR3 in amino acids: CASSLSNLYGYTF. In nucleotides, the CDR3 is TGTGCCAGCAGCTTATCCAACCTCTATGGCTACACCTTC.